The 20 T cell receptor beta chains given below trace back to one sample, sequenced in a study of blood T cell repertoires in COVID-19. The assay was immunoSEQ multiplex PCR, and TCRdb's table has in-frame clones only and misses some. The sample includes some 300,000 clones, more than 75% of them seen just once. The sample comprised PBMCs or T cells enriched from blood (not recorded which). The origin of the receptors is a man younger than 45 who had recovered from COVID-19.

The V gene is TRBV18, the J gene TRBJ1-3; 10 nucleotides line up with TRBD1. CDR3 size: 17 residues. V was pared by 3 bases and J by 4 bases, with 9 bases of the junction left unmatched. The V gene's germline CDR1 is KGHSH and CDR2 LQKENI. The CDR3 DNA sequence: TGTGCCAGCTCACCTCCGGGACAGGGGACAGCGGGAAACACCATATATTTT. As protein: CASSPPGQGTAGNTIYF.

The V gene is TRBV30, the J gene TRBJ2-1; tentative D call: TRBD2 (6 bases). This CDR3 comprises 13 residues. CDR1 GTSNPN and CDR2 SVGIG come from the germline V gene (reference sequence). Trimming took 7 bases from V and 10 from J, leaving 20 bases between them. The CDR3 DNA reads TGTGCCTTAGATGGTGGGGTTGGGGGGGAGCAGTTCTTC. Amino acid sequence: CALDGGVGGEQFF.

This sequence joins TRBV19 and TRBJ1-1; D might be TRBD1 (5 bases). Trimming shortened V by 0 bases and J by 1 base, and 12 bases separated the two germline ends. The germline CDR1 and CDR2 sequences are LNHDA and SQIVND (reference sequence). The CDR3 totals 16 residues. CDR3 sequence (DNA): TGTGCCAGTAGTATAGATCGAAGGCAGGGGAACACTGAAGCTTTCTTT. Amino acids: CASSIDRRQGNTEAFF.

This chain uses TRBV19 with TRBJ1-2; D unresolved. Trimming stripped 6 bases from V and 0 bases from J, with 5 bases between. The germline V gene encodes CDR1 LNHDA and CDR2 SQIVND (reference sequence). The CDR3 has 12 residues. In DNA form, the CDR3 reads TGTGCCAGTAGAGGAGCTAACTATGGCTACACCTTC. It encodes CASRGANYGYTF.

V and J are TRBV10-3 and TRBJ1-2, with a weak D call TRBD1 (6 bases). The length of the CDR3 is 15 residues. CDR1 is ENHRY, CDR2 SYGVKD, per germline. Trimming removed 2 bases at V and 6 bases at J, with 16 bases between. CDR3 loop: CAISEPETGLDGYTF. CDR3 DNA sequence: TGTGCCATCAGTGAGCCTGAGACAGGACTCGATGGCTACACCTTC.

This clone has only a few counts. The J gene is TRBJ2-2, the V gene TRBV5-1, with 8 positions matching TRBD2. This CDR3 is built from 16 residues. With 4 bases clipped from V and 8 bases from J, the junction kept 13 bases outside the gene matches. CDR1 and CDR2 from the germline V gene are SGHRS and YFSETQ. DNA of the CDR3: TGCGCCAGCAGCCTCGGGATAGCGGGATCATCGGGGGAGCTGTTTTTT. Translated: CASSLGIAGSSGELFF.

This chain uses TRBV7-2 with TRBJ2-4, with a possible D match to TRBD2 (5 bases). Trimming left V 1 base short and J 0 bases short, with 13 bases between. CDR3 size: 17 residues. Germline CDR1 SGHTA, CDR2 FQGNSA. This CDR3 is CASSLDRVGEAKNIQYF. The CDR3 DNA reads as TGTGCCAGCAGCTTAGATCGGGTGGGAGAAGCCAAAAACATTCAGTACTTC.

The chain combines TRBV7-9 with TRBJ2-7; the match to TRBD1 covers 9 bases. Matching the DNA end better, TRBJ2-5 makes the J call doubtful. This CDR3 contains 16 residues. From germline, CDR1 is SEHNR and CDR2 FQNEAQ (reference sequence). The chain's CDR3 is CASSASAGQGKETQYF. CDR3 DNA sequence: TGTGCCAGCAGCGCTTCGGCGGGACAGGGAAAAGAGACCCAGTACTTC.

The chain has TRBV29-1 and TRBJ1-2; no clear D gene. Germline V lookup: CDR1 SQVTM, CDR2 ANQGSEA. The V end was cut by 5 bases, the J end by 5 bases, with 15 bases between. The CDR3 totals 13 residues. CDR3 sequence reads: CSVPLQAGYGYTF. In DNA form, the CDR3 reads TGCAGCGTTCCCCTTCAGGCGGGTTATGGCTACACCTTC.

The rearrangement joins TRBV2 to TRBJ1-5; unclear D gene. The V gene's germline CDR1 is SNHLY and CDR2 FYNNEI. V was cut by 4 bases and J by 9 bases, with 13 bases left in between. The CDR3 is 13 amino acids. This chain's CDR3 is CASSVGEEGPQHF. CDR3 nucleotide sequence: TGTGCCAGCAGTGTGGGAGAAGAAGGGCCCCAGCATTTT.

The chain combines TRBV7-9 with TRBJ2-5; tentatively, D is TRBD2 (6 bases). V lost 5 bases and J lost 1, with 17 bases in between. This CDR3 has 16 amino acids. Germline CDR1 reads SEHNR; CDR2 reads FQNEAQ (reference sequence). The DNA of the CDR3 is TGTGCCAGCAGCCCCCGACGGGACTTAATCCAAGAGACCCAGTACTTC. Translated, it gives CASSPRRDLIQETQYF.

The chain is built from TRBV5-5 and TRBJ2-7; D uncertain. The germline V gene encodes CDR1 SGHKS and CDR2 YYEKEE (reference sequence). Between the trimmed V and J ends, which lost 2 bases and 3 bases, there was a span of 3 bases. The CDR3 is made up of 11 amino acids. Here the CDR3 reads CASSFRYEQYF. The CDR3 DNA follows: TGTGCCAGCAGCTTCCGCTACGAGCAGTACTTC.

V usage is TRBV5-6 and J usage is TRBJ2-7; 8 bases are shared with TRBD1. This CDR3 contains 16 residues. Germline CDR1 SGHDT, CDR2 YYEEEE. V lost 2 bases and J lost 3; bases outside the gene matches: 10. The CDR3 is CASSLGGQGFYYEQYF. CDR3 nucleotide sequence: TGTGCCAGCAGCTTAGGAGGACAGGGATTCTACTACGAGCAGTACTTC.

The chain has TRBV10-1 and TRBJ2-1; 7 bases line up with TRBD2. Germline CDR1 WNHNN, CDR2 SYGVQD (reference sequence). CDR3 length: 14 amino acids. J gave up 8 bases and V 2 bases, and 6 bases lay outside the gene matches. The CDR3 loop is CASSEGGSQYEQFF. DNA for the CDR3: TGCGCCAGCAGTGAGGGCGGGAGTCAGTATGAGCAGTTCTTC.

The chain carries TRBV3-1 (or the pseudogene TRBV3-2) and TRBJ2-2; D gene unclear. Trimming cost V 6 bases and J 7 bases, with 9 bases left between them. CDR3 size: 12 residues. CDR1 and CDR2 from the germline V gene are LGHDT and YNNKEL (reference sequence). The CDR3 loop reads CASRLTVGELFF. The CDR3 DNA is TGTGCCAGCAGGCTCACAGTCGGGGAGCTGTTTTTT.

The chain combines TRBV14 with TRBJ2-7; 7 nucleotides agree with TRBD1. CDR1 and CDR2 (germline): SGHDN, FVKESK. The V and J ends lost 4 bases and 6 bases, in that order; junction bases with no gene match: 0. The CDR3 extends over 11 amino acids. For the CDR3, the DNA is TGTGCCAGCAGCCCAGGGGGCGAGCAGTACTTC. Its protein is CASSPGGEQYF.

This clone appeared many times. The chain employs TRBV11-2 and TRBJ2-7, with 8 nucleotides matching TRBD1. Germline-derived CDR1 and CDR2 are SGHAT and FQNNGV. The CDR3 spans 17 residues. Losses at the gene ends were 1 base for V and 3 bases for J; bases not matched to a gene: 11. The CDR3 is CASSLVFVTGDDYEQYF. CDR3 coding DNA: TGTGCCAGCAGCTTAGTTTTCGTGACAGGGGACGACTACGAGCAGTACTTC.

This sequence joins TRBV7-9 and TRBJ2-7, with a weak D call TRBD1 (6 bases). Germline loops: CDR1 SEHNR, CDR2 FQNEAQ (reference sequence). Trimming took 5 bases from V and 6 from J, leaving 20 bases between them. The CDR3 is made up of 15 amino acids. CDR3 bases: TGTGCCAGCAGCCGCCGGGACAAGTACCCTCTCGAGCAGTACTTC. As protein: CASSRRDKYPLEQYF.

The chain combines TRBV3-1 (or the pseudogene TRBV3-2) with TRBJ1-2, with D possibly being TRBD1 (6 bases). CDR3 length equals 12 residues. CDR1 LGHDT and CDR2 YNNKEL come from the germline V gene (reference sequence). Trimming took off 3 bases at V and 8 bases at J, with 10 bases between the two ends. CDR3 sequence: CASSQGALGYTF. The CDR3 DNA reads as TGTGCCAGCAGCCAGGGGGCGTTGGGCTACACCTTC.

The rearrangement links TRBV5-4 to TRBJ2-7; D is unclear. CDR1 SGHNT and CDR2 YYREEE come from the germline V gene (reference sequence). CDR3 size: 13 residues. V gave up 4 bases and J gave up 5 bases, with 13 bases separating them. The CDR3 DNA reads as TGTGCCAGCAGCCTCCAACGTAGCCACGAGCAGTACTTC. This sequence encodes CASSLQRSHEQYF.